The clone carrying this T cell receptor beta chain was found a few times. This sample stems from a study of blood T cell repertoires in COVID-19. As for the study in general: Spain, Italy and the United States supplied samples that represented acute and convalescent COVID-19. Sources were T cells, B-cell-depleted T cells, or PBMCs; the material itself was cDNA or gDNA.

The authors' processing: Reference gene primer amplification gave nucleated cell count estimates. Only in-frame clones appear in the TCRdb table, and some are missing; sequencing was by immunoSEQ multiplex PCR. D and trimming were read from the DNA, whereas the V and J calls and clone size are those reported in that table. The table shows 27,000 or so clones, with around 90% occurring only once. The sequenced sample consisted of peripheral blood. This receptor was obtained from a human donor with active COVID-19. The donor label of this sample is uncertain.

The CDR3 DNA reads TGTGCCAGCAGCTCAGGGGACAGGCCCGGGGAGCTGTTTTTT. Translating gives CASSSGDRPGELFF. The chain employs TRBV7-3 and TRBJ2-2, with 8 positions matching TRBD1. Trimming removed 4 bases from V and 6 bases from J; junction bases left unmatched: 4. This CDR3 spans 14 amino acids. CDR1 and CDR2 (germline): SGHTA, FQGTGA.